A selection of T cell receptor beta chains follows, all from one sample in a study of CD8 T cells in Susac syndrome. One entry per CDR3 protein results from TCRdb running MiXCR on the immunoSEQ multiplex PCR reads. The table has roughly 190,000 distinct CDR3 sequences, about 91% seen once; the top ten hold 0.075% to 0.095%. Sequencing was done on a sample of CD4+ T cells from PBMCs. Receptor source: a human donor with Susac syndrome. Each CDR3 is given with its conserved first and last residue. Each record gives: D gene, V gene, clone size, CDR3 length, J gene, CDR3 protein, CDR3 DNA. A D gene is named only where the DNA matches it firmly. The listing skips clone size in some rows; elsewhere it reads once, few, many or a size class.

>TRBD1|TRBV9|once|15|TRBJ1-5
CASSAQGTGIQPQHF
TGTGCCAGCAGCGCTCAAGGGACAGGGATTCAGCCCCAGCATTTT
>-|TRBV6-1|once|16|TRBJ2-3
CASSPPRGRGTDTQYF
TGTGCCAGCAGTCCTCCCAGGGGAAGGGGCACAGATACGCAGTATTTT
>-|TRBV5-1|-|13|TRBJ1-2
CASANSANYGYTF
TGCGCCAGCGCAAATTCTGCTAACTATGGCTACACCTTC
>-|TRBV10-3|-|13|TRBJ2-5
CAITPDSQETQYF
TGTGCCATCACCCCGGACAGCCAAGAGACCCAGTACTTC
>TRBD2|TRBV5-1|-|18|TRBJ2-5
CASSLRLAGGPGFETQYF
TGCGCCAGCAGCTTGCGTTTAGCGGGAGGGCCAGGGTTTGAGACCCAGTACTTC
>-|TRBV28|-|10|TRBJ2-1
CASSKVEQFF
TGTGCCAGTAGTAAAGTTGAGCAGTTCTTC
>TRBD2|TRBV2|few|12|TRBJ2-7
CAKSGTSYEQYF
TGTGCCAAATCCGGGACTAGCTACGAGCAGTACTTC
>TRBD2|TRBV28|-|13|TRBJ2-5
CASATSGMKTQYF
TGTGCCAGCGCTACTAGCGGGATGAAGACCCAGTACTTC
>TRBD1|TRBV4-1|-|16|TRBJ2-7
CASSLRSGTGSYEQYF
TGCGCCAGCAGCCTTAGATCCGGGACAGGGAGCTACGAGCAGTACTTC
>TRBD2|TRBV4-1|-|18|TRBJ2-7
CASSPKTEPGLAAYEQYF
TGCGCCAGCAGCCCGAAAACTGAACCGGGACTAGCGGCCTACGAGCAGTACTTC
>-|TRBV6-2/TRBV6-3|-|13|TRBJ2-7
CASRASASYEQYF
TGTGCCAGCAGGGCCTCCGCCTCATACGAGCAGTACTTC
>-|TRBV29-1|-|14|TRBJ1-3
CSVEGRMTGNTIYF
TGCAGCGTTGAAGGACGGATGACTGGAAACACCATATATTTT
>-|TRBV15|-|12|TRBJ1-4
CATSTNYEKLFF
TGTGCCACCAGCACCAACTATGAAAAACTGTTTTTT
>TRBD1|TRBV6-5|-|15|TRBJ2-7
CASSARQGSPYEQYF
TGTGCCAGCAGTGCCCGACAGGGCAGTCCCTACGAGCAGTACTTC
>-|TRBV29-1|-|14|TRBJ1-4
CSVEGVATNEKLFF
TGCAGCGTTGAGGGAGTTGCAACTAATGAAAAACTGTTTTTT
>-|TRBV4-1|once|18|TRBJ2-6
CASSQAWSTPSGANVLTF
TGCGCCAGCAGCCAAGCGTGGAGCACCCCCTCTGGGGCCAACGTCCTGACTTTC
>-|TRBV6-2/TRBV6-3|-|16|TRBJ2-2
CASRMGGLGGTGELFF
TGTGCCAGCAGAATGGGGGGGCTCGGGGGCACCGGGGAGCTGTTTTTT
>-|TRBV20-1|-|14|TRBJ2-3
CSARVGASTDTQYF
TGCAGTGCTAGAGTCGGGGCTAGCACAGATACGCAGTATTTT
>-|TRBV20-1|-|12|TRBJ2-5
CSARGSEETQYF
TGCAGTGCCCGGGGGAGCGAAGAGACCCAGTACTTC
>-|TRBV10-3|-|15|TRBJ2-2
CAISERLEDTGELFF
TGTGCCATCAGTGAGAGGTTGGAGGACACCGGGGAGCTGTTTTTT
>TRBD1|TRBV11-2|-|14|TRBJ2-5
CASSLSRGQETQYF
TGTGCCAGCAGCTTAAGCAGGGGGCAAGAGACCCAGTACTTC
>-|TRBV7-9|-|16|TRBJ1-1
CASSPQGGKLNTEAFF
TGTGCCAGCAGCCCCCAGGGAGGCAAATTGAACACTGAAGCTTTCTTT
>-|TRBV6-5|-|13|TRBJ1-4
CASSYQLREKLFF
TGTGCCAGCAGTTACCAATTGAGGGAAAAACTGTTTTTT
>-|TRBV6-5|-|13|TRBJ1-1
CASSYIGRTEAFF
TGTGCCAGCAGTTACATTGGGAGAACTGAAGCTTTCTTT
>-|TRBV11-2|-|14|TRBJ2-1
CASSQDGFYNEQFF
TGTGCCAGCAGCCAAGACGGATTTTACAATGAGCAGTTCTTC
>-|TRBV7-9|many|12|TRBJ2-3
CASSSYTDTQYF
TGTGCCAGCAGCTCCTACACAGATACGCAGTATTTT
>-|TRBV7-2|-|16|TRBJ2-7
CASSLPLNSPSYEQYF
TGTGCCAGCAGCTTACCGCTAAATTCCCCCTCCTACGAGCAGTACTTC
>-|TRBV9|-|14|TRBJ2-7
CASSRQGTGYEQYF
TGTGCCAGCTCCCGTCAGGGTACAGGCTACGAGCAGTACTTC
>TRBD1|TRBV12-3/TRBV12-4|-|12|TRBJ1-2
CASRPTGGGYTF
TGTGCCAGCAGACCTACAGGGGGCGGCTACACCTTC
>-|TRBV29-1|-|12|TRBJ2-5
CSVDQGRETQYF
TGCAGCGTTGACCAGGGACGAGAGACCCAGTACTTC
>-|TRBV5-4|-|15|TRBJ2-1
CASSLASSAYNEQFF
TGTGCCAGCAGCTTGGCGTCTAGCGCTTACAATGAGCAGTTCTTC
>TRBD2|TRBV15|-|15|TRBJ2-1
CATSRGTLAGNEQFF
TGTGCCACCAGCAGAGGCACCCTAGCGGGGAATGAGCAGTTCTTC
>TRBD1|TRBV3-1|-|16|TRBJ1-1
CASSQAGGVKNTEAFF
TGTGCCAGCAGCCAGGCAGGGGGCGTCAAGAACACTGAAGCTTTCTTT
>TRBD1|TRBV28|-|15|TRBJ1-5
CASSTQGAGNQPQHF
TGTGCCAGCAGTACCCAGGGGGCCGGCAATCAGCCCCAGCATTTT
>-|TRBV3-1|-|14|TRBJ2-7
CASSLQGGTYEQYF
TGTGCCAGCAGCCTCCAGGGCGGTACCTACGAGCAGTACTTC
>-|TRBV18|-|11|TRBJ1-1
CASSPQAEAFF
TGTGCCAGCTCACCCCAGGCTGAAGCTTTCTTT
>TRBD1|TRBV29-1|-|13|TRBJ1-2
CSASPEGARGYTF
TGCAGCGCCTCTCCAGAGGGGGCGCGGGGCTACACCTTC
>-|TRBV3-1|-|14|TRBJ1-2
CASSLLRGSRGYTF
TGTGCCAGCAGTCTTTTAAGGGGGTCAAGAGGCTACACCTTC
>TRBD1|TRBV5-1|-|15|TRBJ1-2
CASSRDRGSNYGYTF
TGCGCCAGCAGCCGGGACAGGGGATCGAACTATGGCTACACCTTC
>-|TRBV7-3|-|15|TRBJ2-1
CASSLSSDLYNEQFF
TGTGCCAGCAGCTTATCGTCAGACCTGTACAATGAGCAGTTCTTC
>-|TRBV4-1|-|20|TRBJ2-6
CASSQVRAGIILRGANVLTF
TGCGCCAGCAGCCAAGTGCGGGCAGGGATTATCCTAAGAGGGGCCAACGTCCTGACTTTC
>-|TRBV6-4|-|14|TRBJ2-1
CASSPYSGNNEQFF
TGTGCCAGCAGCCCTTATAGCGGAAACAATGAGCAGTTCTTC
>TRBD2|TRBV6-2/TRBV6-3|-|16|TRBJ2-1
CASSYSLGGRDGEQFF
TGTGCCAGCAGTTACTCGCTGGGCGGGAGGGATGGTGAGCAGTTCTTC
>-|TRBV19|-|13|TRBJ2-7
CASSIDLRYEQYF
TGTGCCAGTAGTATAGATCTACGGTACGAGCAGTACTTC
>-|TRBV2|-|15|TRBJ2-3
CASVPRRSSTDTQYF
TGTGCCAGCGTACCCAGGAGGTCTAGCACAGATACGCAGTATTTT
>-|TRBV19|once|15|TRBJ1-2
CASSIGRGGNYGYTF
TGTGCCAGTAGTATAGGAAGGGGCGGCAACTATGGCTACACCTTC
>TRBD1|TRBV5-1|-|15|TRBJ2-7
CASSLETGGFYEQYF
TGCGCCAGCAGCTTGGAGACAGGGGGTTTCTACGAGCAGTACTTC
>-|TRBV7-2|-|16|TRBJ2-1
CASSLGGQSAYNEQFF
TGTGCCAGCAGCTTAGGTGGACAATCCGCCTACAATGAGCAGTTCTTC
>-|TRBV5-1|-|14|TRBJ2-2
CASRQSGFTGELFF
TGCGCCAGCAGACAGTCAGGGTTCACCGGGGAGCTGTTTTTT
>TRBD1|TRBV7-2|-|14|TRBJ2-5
CASSFDRGRETQYF
TGTGCCAGCAGCTTCGACAGGGGGCGAGAGACCCAGTACTTC
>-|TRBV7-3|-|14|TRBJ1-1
CASSATVWGTEAFF
TGTGCCAGCAGCGCCACGGTTTGGGGCACTGAAGCTTTCTTT
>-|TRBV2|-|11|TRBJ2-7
CASTVSYEQYF
TGTGCCAGCACAGTCTCCTACGAGCAGTACTTC
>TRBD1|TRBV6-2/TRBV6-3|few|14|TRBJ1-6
CASSYGTGALPLHF
TGTGCCAGCAGTTACGGGACAGGGGCGCTACCCCTCCACTTT
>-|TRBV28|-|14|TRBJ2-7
CASSQATVNYEQYF
TGTGCCAGCAGTCAGGCGACGGTGAACTACGAGCAGTACTTC